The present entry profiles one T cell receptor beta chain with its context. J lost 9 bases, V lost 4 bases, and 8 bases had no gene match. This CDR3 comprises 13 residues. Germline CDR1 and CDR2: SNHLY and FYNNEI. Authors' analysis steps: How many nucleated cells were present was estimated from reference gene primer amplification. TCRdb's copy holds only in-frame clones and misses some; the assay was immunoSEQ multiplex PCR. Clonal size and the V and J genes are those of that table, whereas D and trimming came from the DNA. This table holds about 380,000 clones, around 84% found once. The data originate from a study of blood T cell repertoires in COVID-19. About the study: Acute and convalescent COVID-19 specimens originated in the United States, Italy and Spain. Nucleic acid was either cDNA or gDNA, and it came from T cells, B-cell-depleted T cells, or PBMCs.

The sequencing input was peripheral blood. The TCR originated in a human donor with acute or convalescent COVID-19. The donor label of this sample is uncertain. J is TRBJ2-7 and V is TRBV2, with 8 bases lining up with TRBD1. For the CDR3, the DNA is TGTGCCAGCAGTGTGCTGACAGGGGCGGGGCAGTACTTC. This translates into CASSVLTGAGQYF.